A selection of T cell receptor beta chains follows, all from one sample in a study of OX40 agonist ivuxolimab in advanced cancers. Sequencing used immunoSEQ multiplex PCR; TCRdb keeps in-frame clones, though not all of them. Among 50,000 to 75,000 clones, 75% to 95% were seen once, and the ten largest hold roughly 5.5%. This material consisted of CD4+ or CD8+ T cells sorted from blood, taken in a trial of the OX40 agonist ivuxolimab. The origin of the receptors is an adult with an advanced solid tumor such as melanoma, head and neck, liver or kidney cancer. The CDR3 runs from the conserved cysteine through the conserved F or W. The D gene is left open where the match is weak. The size entry is marked missing in some rows and otherwise reads once, few, many or a size class.

d_call,j_call,v_call,cdr3_length,clone_size,cdr3_nt,cdr3_aa
TRBD1,TRBJ1-2,TRBV28,15,NA,TGTGCCAGCAGTCCCGTGATGGACAGGATCTATGGCTACACCTTC,CASSPVMDRIYGYTF
NA,TRBJ1-1,TRBV19,13,few,TGTGCCAGTAGCAACCGATGGAACACTGAAGCTTTCTTT,CASSNRWNTEAFF
NA,TRBJ1-2,TRBV5-4,16,NA,TGTGCCAGCAGCTTGGAGGCGGGCTTAAGGCGTTTGGGCTACACCTTC,CASSLEAGLRRLGYTF
TRBD1,TRBJ2-7,TRBV5-1,15,NA,TGCGCCAGCAGCCCACTCGGGACAGTTTTCCACGAGCAGTACTTC,CASSPLGTVFHEQYF
NA,TRBJ1-3,TRBV28,14,NA,TGTGCCAGCAGTCCCGGGGGTGGGGGAAACACCATATATTTT,CASSPGGGGNTIYF
NA,TRBJ1-2,TRBV19,16,once,TGTGCCAGTAGTCCTCCAAGACAGATCCCTAACTATGGCTACACCTTC,CASSPPRQIPNYGYTF
TRBD2,TRBJ2-3,TRBV15,17,NA,TGTGCCACCAGCAGAGATAGGGTAGCGGGAGCCACAGATACGCAGTATTTT,CATSRDRVAGATDTQYF
NA,TRBJ2-5,TRBV30,11,NA,TGTGCCTGGGGCCTTGTAGAGACCCAGTACTTC,CAWGLVETQYF
TRBD1,TRBJ2-7,TRBV6-5,16,NA,TGTGCCAGCAGTTTTGGGGGACAGGGGGTAAACCACGAGCAGTACTTC,CASSFGGQGVNHEQYF
NA,TRBJ2-7,TRBV6-5,13,NA,TGTGCCAGCAGTTATACGACTAGCTACGAGCAGTACTTC,CASSYTTSYEQYF
NA,TRBJ1-4,TRBV30,11,NA,TGTGCCTGGAGTGTATCGGAAAAACTGTTTTTT,CAWSVSEKLFF
NA,TRBJ2-7,TRBV7-9,13,NA,TGTGCCAGCAGCCCCGCTTTCCCCTACGAGCAGTACTTC,CASSPAFPYEQYF
NA,TRBJ2-7,TRBV6-1,12,NA,TGTGCCAGCAGTGACAGGGCACGCGAGCAGTACTTC,CASSDRAREQYF
TRBD2,TRBJ2-2,TRBV30,15,NA,TGTGCCTGGATAAGCGGGACCGCATACACCGGGGAGCTGTTTTTT,CAWISGTAYTGELFF
TRBD1,TRBJ1-2,TRBV28,14,NA,TGTGCCAGCAGTCACAGCCAGGGGGCATGGCGCTACACCTTC,CASSHSQGAWRYTF
NA,TRBJ2-7,TRBV19,13,once,TGTGCCAGTAGGTCTCAAGCGAATTACGAGCAGTACTTC,CASRSQANYEQYF
NA,TRBJ1-6,TRBV27,15,NA,TGTGCCAGCAGTTTAGAGGGTAATAGAGATTCACCCCTCCACTTT,CASSLEGNRDSPLHF
NA,TRBJ1-3,TRBV5-8,16,NA,TGTGCCAGCAGCTCCATGGACATGCCCCCAATTGGCCAATCCGACTTT,CASSSMDMPPIGQSDF
NA,TRBJ1-3,TRBV19,15,NA,TGTGCCAGTAGTTTCATGCTCCACTCTGGAAACACCATATATTTT,CASSFMLHSGNTIYF
NA,TRBJ2-1,TRBV4-1,16,NA,TGCGCCAGCAGCCAAGAGGAACTAGGGACCTACAATGAGCAGTTCTTC,CASSQEELGTYNEQFF
TRBD1,TRBJ1-1,TRBV27,16,NA,TGTGCCAGCAGAGAACCCCGGACAGGGGCGAACACTGAAGCTTTCTTT,CASREPRTGANTEAFF
TRBD1,TRBJ2-1,TRBV5-1,16,NA,TGCGCCAGCAGCTTATTGACAGGACAGGGGTACAATGAGCAGTTCTTC,CASSLLTGQGYNEQFF
NA,TRBJ1-2,TRBV27,15,NA,TGTGCCAGCAGCATACTGGTAGGGGGGAGATACGGCTACACCTTC,CASSILVGGRYGYTF
NA,TRBJ2-7,TRBV5-4,15,NA,TGTGCCAGCAGCCACGGGACCCTGACGACCTACGAGCAGTACTTC,CASSHGTLTTYEQYF
TRBD1,TRBJ2-2,TRBV28,16,NA,TGTGCCAGCAGTTCCCAGAAGGGACAGGGGTACGGGGAGCTGTTTTTT,CASSSQKGQGYGELFF
TRBD2,TRBJ2-7,TRBV27,17,NA,TGTGCCAGCAGTTTCCGGACTAGCGGGAGGAGCTCCTACGAGCAGTACTTC,CASSFRTSGRSSYEQYF
TRBD2,TRBJ2-1,TRBV5-1,16,NA,TGCGCCAGCAGCTTGGTACTAGCGGGAGGCGGCGTTGAGCAGTTCTTC,CASSLVLAGGGVEQFF
NA,TRBJ1-5,TRBV19,18,NA,TGTGCCAGTAGTATCTTTATCGGGACCGAAGGAGGTCGTCAGCCCCAGCATTTT,CASSIFIGTEGGRQPQHF